Reported below is one TCR beta chain. The data were taken from a study of blood T cell repertoires in COVID-19. In the study overall: Researchers got acute and convalescent COVID-19 samples from the United States, Italy and Spain. T cells, B-cell-depleted T cells, or PBMCs provided the cDNA or gDNA that served as material.

Original methodology: Amplification with reference gene primers provided the estimates of nucleated cell counts. Here immunoSEQ multiplex PCR was the method, and the copy in TCRdb shows in-frame clones only, minus some. D and trimming come from the DNA, and the V and J calls and clone size come from that table. The table includes approximately 160,000 clones, under 85% detected once. What was sequenced was peripheral blood. The source is a woman of 80 years or more with acute or convalescent COVID-19.

The CDR3 DNA reads TGCAGTGCTATGGGAGGAGCCCTCCACTTT. Its translation: CSAMGGALHF. The chain has TRBV20-1 and TRBJ1-6; D unresolved. The CDR3 runs to 10 residues. V shed 4 bases and J shed 14 bases, with 9 bases lying between them. Looked up from germline, CDR1 is DFQATT and CDR2 is SNEGSKA (reference sequence).